The rows below give T cell receptor beta chains drawn from one sample of a study of beta chain features in type 1 diabetes. The assay was immunoSEQ multiplex PCR, and TCRdb's table has in-frame clones only and misses some. The sample shows tens of thousands of clones, roughly 69% of them seen only once. Sequencing was performed on Tregs from blood. Source of these receptors: a man between 18 and 35 years old with type 1 diabetes. The CDR3 runs from the conserved cysteine through the conserved F or W. A D gene is named only where the DNA matches it firmly. Expanded clones get a size class; other rows say once, few or many, or leave the size out.

CDR3: CASSPQRGHRGYTF
DNA: TGTGCCAGCAGCCCCCAGCGGGGACATCGTGGCTACACCTTC
size: few
D: .
length: 14
V: TRBV7-9
J: TRBJ1-2

CDR3: CASSAGEFRNSPLHF
DNA: TGTGCCAGCAGTGCCGGGGAGTTCCGGAATTCACCCCTCCACTTT
size: few
D: .
length: 15
V: TRBV28
J: TRBJ1-6

CDR3: CASSPGLTTDTQYF
DNA: TGTGCCAGCAGTCCGGGACTGACCACAGATACGCAGTATTTT
size: .
D: .
length: 14
V: TRBV6-5
J: TRBJ2-3

CDR3: CASSKCPSPPGMVGELFF
DNA: TGTGCCAGCAGCAAATGTCCATCTCCCCCCGGGATGGTCGGGGAGCTGTTTTTT
size: .
D: .
length: 18
V: TRBV21-1
J: TRBJ2-2

CDR3: CASSFRGFQETQYF
DNA: TGTGCCAGCAGCTTCAGGGGATTTCAAGAGACCCAGTACTTC
size: once
D: .
length: 14
V: TRBV5-5
J: TRBJ2-5

CDR3: CASSQSYNEQFF
DNA: TGTGCCAGCAGCCAGTCCTACAATGAGCAGTTCTTC
size: medium-sized
D: .
length: 12
V: TRBV7-9
J: TRBJ2-1

CDR3: CASRFDSGRGVTQYF
DNA: TGCGCCAGCAGATTCGATAGCGGGAGGGGAGTGACCCAGTACTTC
size: .
D: TRBD2
length: 15
V: TRBV5-1
J: TRBJ2-5

CDR3: CASIRRWRQTDTQYF
DNA: TGTGCCAGCATCAGAAGGTGGAGGCAGACAGATACGCAGTATTTT
size: .
D: .
length: 15
V: TRBV11-2
J: TRBJ2-3

CDR3: CASSLAGGHSDTQYF
DNA: TGCGCCAGCAGCTTAGCGGGCGGCCACTCAGATACGCAGTATTTT
size: few
D: .
length: 15
V: TRBV5-1
J: TRBJ2-3

CDR3: CASSLGRGSYEQYF
DNA: TGTGCCAGCAGCTTAGGGCGGGGTAGTTACGAGCAGTACTTC
size: .
D: .
length: 14
V: TRBV11-2
J: TRBJ2-7

CDR3: CASSTSGRSRNEQFF
DNA: TGTGCCAGTAGCACCAGCGGGAGGTCTCGCAATGAGCAGTTCTTC
size: .
D: TRBD2
length: 15
V: TRBV19
J: TRBJ2-1

CDR3: CASSLGAYEQYF
DNA: TGTGCCAGCAGCTTGGGAGCCTACGAGCAGTACTTC
size: .
D: .
length: 12
V: TRBV5-5
J: TRBJ2-7

CDR3: CASSVYGAKEKLFF
DNA: TGTGCCAGCAGTGTCTATGGGGCCAAAGAAAAACTGTTTTTT
size: .
D: .
length: 14
V: TRBV2
J: TRBJ1-4

CDR3: CASSYPRIHEQFF
DNA: TGCGCCAGCAGCTATCCTCGTATCCATGAGCAGTTCTTC
size: .
D: .
length: 13
V: TRBV5-1
J: TRBJ2-1

CDR3: CASSPRDRGYGYTF
DNA: TGTGCCAGCAGCCCACGGGACAGGGGGTACGGCTACACCTTC
size: .
D: TRBD1
length: 14
V: TRBV5-8
J: TRBJ1-2

CDR3: CASSHPGQLLYEQYF
DNA: TGCGCCAGCAGCCACCCGGGACAGCTACTCTACGAGCAGTACTTC
size: .
D: TRBD1
length: 15
V: TRBV10-2
J: TRBJ2-7

CDR3: CASSGLAANNEQFF
DNA: TGTGCCAGCAGTGGGCTAGCGGCTAACAATGAGCAGTTCTTC
size: .
D: TRBD2
length: 14
V: TRBV7-9
J: TRBJ2-1

CDR3: CASSARGQGSNEKLFF
DNA: TGTGCCAGCTCGGCACGAGGACAGGGCAGTAATGAAAAACTGTTTTTT
size: few
D: TRBD1
length: 16
V: TRBV18
J: TRBJ1-4